This T cell receptor beta chain was retrieved from a study of human T cells and chemical hapten exposure. Germline V gene lookup returns CDR1 SEHNR and CDR2 FQNEAQ (reference sequence). V was shortened by 5 bases and J by 6 bases, with 10 bases between the two germline ends. CDR3 length: 12 amino acids. Described time point: pre-sensitization, week 0. Treatment reported: therapeutic diphenylcyclopropenone sensitization with weekly scalp DPC. MiXCR, run by TCRdb on the RACE reads, gives a single entry per CDR3 protein. The table shows under 300,000 distinct CDR3 sequences, with 7.5% to 9% occurring only once. This clonotype was counted a few times.

The chain has TRBV7-9 and TRBJ1-2; D not certain. This clonotype was obtained from a young man with alopecia areata. Some clones in this sample may be carry-over from other donors' samples. This specimen was whole blood, taken in connection with sensitization to the hapten diphenylcyclopropenone (DPC). The CDR3 loop reads CASSMEHDGYTF. As DNA, the CDR3 is TGTGCCAGCAGCATGGAGCACGATGGCTACACCTTC.